These 14 T cell receptor beta chains share one sample of origin, sequenced in a study of hypomethylating agent response in myelodysplastic syndrome. Sequencing was performed with immunoSEQ multiplex PCR; in TCRdb, only in-frame clones are kept and a portion is missing. The sample lists 5,500 to 8,500 clones; around nine tenths were seen once. This specimen was bone marrow, taken before or after starting hypomethylating agent treatment for myelodysplastic syndrome (not recorded which). Every receptor here comes from a human donor with myelodysplastic syndrome.

J is TRBJ1-2 and V is TRBV19, with 8 bases matching TRBD1. After removal of 3 bases from V and 3 bases from J, the junction contained 0 bases not matched to a gene. The CDR3 runs 13 residues. Germline V gene sequence: CDR1 LNHDA, CDR2 SQIVND (reference sequence). CDR3 sequence: CASSMDRDYGYTF. CDR3 DNA: TGTGCCAGTAGTATGGACAGGGACTATGGCTACACCTTC.

This clone was seen once. The chain has TRBV10-3 and TRBJ2-2; tentatively, D is TRBD1 (5 bases). CDR1 ENHRY and CDR2 SYGVKD come from the germline V gene. This CDR3 contains 15 residues. Trimming stripped 7 bases from V and 3 bases from J, with 15 bases between. CDR3: CAIKDSRADTGELFF. The CDR3 bases are TGTGCCATCAAAGACAGCAGGGCCGACACCGGGGAGCTGTTTTTT.

J is TRBJ1-5 and V is TRBV6-1; D is uncertain. The CDR3 is made up of 14 amino acids. The ends were cut back, 6 bases at V and 7 bases at J, with 16 bases in the middle. Germline V gives CDR1 MNHNS, CDR2 SASEGT. The CDR3 loop reads CASSPSLLPQPQHF. The CDR3 coding sequence is TGTGCCAGCAGCCCGAGTCTATTACCCCAGCCCCAGCATTTT.

The sample holds one count of this clone. The chain couples TRBV9 to TRBJ1-3; D is undetermined. The CDR3 covers 16 residues. The germline CDR1 and CDR2 sequences are SGDLS and YYNGEE. V lost 3 bases to trimming and J lost 0 bases, with 13 bases between them. CDR3 coding DNA: TGTGCCAGCAGCGGACAAAGCATGGCCTCTGGAAACACCATATATTTT. This gives the protein CASSGQSMASGNTIYF.

The chain couples TRBV18 to TRBJ2-1; D could derive from TRBD1 or TRBD2 (6 bases each). There are 13 residues in the CDR3. V gave up 6 bases and J gave up 4 bases, with 10 bases separating them. Germline CDR1 reads KGHSH; CDR2 reads LQKENI. CDR3 sequence: CASSSGAYNEQFF. The CDR3, as DNA: TGTGCCAGCTCCTCGGGGGCTTACAATGAGCAGTTCTTC.

The J gene is TRBJ2-3, the V gene TRBV5-4; D is undetermined. The germline gives CDR1 SGHNT, CDR2 YYREEE (reference sequence). This CDR3 spans 14 amino acids. V shed 4 bases and J shed 10 bases, with 19 bases lying between them. As DNA, the CDR3 is TGTGCCAGCAGCCTCGGGCCACGGGCTACTTCGCAGTATTTT. It yields the protein CASSLGPRATSQYF.

This sequence joins TRBV4-3 and TRBJ2-5; D gene ambiguous. Trimming took 0 bases from V and 0 from J, leaving 8 bases between them. The CDR3 covers 15 residues. Germline CDR1 is LGHNA and CDR2 is YSLEER. The CDR3 region is CASSQDVGHQETQYF. CDR3 DNA sequence: TGCGCCAGCAGCCAAGATGTCGGGCACCAAGAGACCCAGTACTTC.

The chain employs TRBV19 and TRBJ1-5; D possibly corresponds to TRBD1 (5 bases). The CDR3 is 14 amino acids. Germline CDR1 is LNHDA and CDR2 is SQIVND (reference sequence). V lost 3 bases, J lost 6 bases, and 12 bases lay in between. The CDR3 reads CASSMGQEVQPQHF. The CDR3 DNA is TGTGCCAGTAGTATGGGGCAGGAAGTTCAGCCCCAGCATTTT.

The chain recombines TRBV19 with TRBJ1-5, with D uncertain. Germline V gene data show CDR1 as LNHDA and CDR2 as SQIVND (reference sequence). V was clipped by 3 bases and J by 2 bases, with 8 bases between them. This CDR3 has 14 amino acids. The CDR3 DNA sequence: TGTGCCAGTAGTATTGGGCAGGGCAATCAGCCCCAGCATTTT. It translates to CASSIGQGNQPQHF.

This clone appeared a few times. The chain employs TRBV2 and TRBJ1-2; 7 bases are a match to TRBD1. CDR1 is SNHLY, CDR2 FYNNEI, per germline. V dropped 2 bases and J dropped 4; count of bases not matched to a gene: 10. The CDR3 contains 16 residues. The CDR3 bases are TGTGCCAGCAGTGAAATTTCAGGGGGAGATAGCTATGGCTACACCTTC. This encodes CASSEISGGDSYGYTF.

V and J are TRBV25-1 and TRBJ2-2, with D hard to call. Germline lookup yields CDR1 MGHDK and CDR2 SYGVNS. Between the trimmed V and J ends, which lost 1 base and 5 bases, there was a span of 11 bases. The CDR3 is made up of 15 amino acids. The CDR3 nucleotides read TGTGCCAGCAGTGAATCTAGGTTCAGGACCGGGGAGCTGTTTTTT. Translating it yields CASSESRFRTGELFF.

CDR3 loop: CASSPLQDKCYEQYV. For the CDR3, the DNA is TGTGCCAGCTCACCGCTCCAGGACAAATGCTACGAGCAGTACGTC. The genes are TRBV18 and TRBJ2-7, with D perhaps TRBD1 (5 bases). This CDR3 spans 15 amino acids. Deletions cut 3 bases from V and 3 bases from J, with 15 bases between. The germline V gene has CDR1 KGHSH and CDR2 LQKENI.

This sequence joins TRBV30 and TRBJ2-7; possible D gene TRBD1, 5 bases. This CDR3 has 13 amino acids. Germline values: CDR1 GTSNPN, CDR2 SVGIG (reference sequence). V was cut by 3 bases and J by 4 bases, with 13 bases left in between. The CDR3 nucleotides read TGTGCCTGGAGCCTCCGGACATCTTACGAGCAGTACGTC. As protein: CAWSLRTSYEQYV.

The chain links TRBV6-4 to TRBJ2-1, with a weak D call TRBD1 (6 bases). V lost 2 bases, J lost 1 base, and 21 bases lay in between. Germline CDR1 is MRHNA and CDR2 is SNTAGT. The CDR3 extends over 19 amino acids. This CDR3 is CASSDPPRNTGLSYNEQFF. The CDR3 region has the DNA TGTGCCAGCAGTGACCCCCCTCGAAATACAGGGTTGTCCTACAATGAGCAGTTCTTC.